Listed below are T cell receptor beta chains from one sample, sequenced in a study of T-cell memory formation after mild COVID-19. TCRdb re-called the 5' RACE reads through MiXCR, storing one row per CDR3 protein. The table records roughly 400,000 distinct CDR3 sequences, roughly a quarter of them present only once. Sequenced: PBMCs or a T cell subset sorted from them (not recorded which). The receptor source for this set is an adult woman who had mild COVID-19 (a few samples of this study predate the infection). Cell type and time point are not known. The CDR3 runs from the conserved cysteine through the conserved F or W. The D gene is left open where the match is weak. Clone size is given for some rows only: seen once, a few or many times, or a class if the clone is expanded.

cdr3_length: 13; v_call: TRBV4-1; j_call: TRBJ2-1; d_call: -; clone_size: -; cdr3_nt: TGCGCCAGCAGCCAAAGAGAGTACGATGAGCAGTTCTTC; cdr3_aa: CASSQREYDEQFF
cdr3_length: 14; v_call: TRBV11-2; j_call: TRBJ2-3; d_call: -; clone_size: -; cdr3_nt: TGTGCCAGCAGCTATAGCGGAGTCACAGATACGCAGTATTTT; cdr3_aa: CASSYSGVTDTQYF
cdr3_length: 14; v_call: TRBV2; j_call: TRBJ1-5; d_call: -; clone_size: few; cdr3_nt: TGTGCCAGCAGTGTTAATACGGGGAGATACCCCCAGCATTTT; cdr3_aa: CASSVNTGRYPQHF
cdr3_length: 15; v_call: TRBV25-1; j_call: TRBJ1-1; d_call: -; clone_size: -; cdr3_nt: TGTGCCAGCAGTGAGACGGGCAGGGTGAACACTGAAGCTTTCTTT; cdr3_aa: CASSETGRVNTEAFF
cdr3_length: 15; v_call: TRBV12-3/TRBV12-4; j_call: TRBJ2-7; d_call: TRBD2; clone_size: -; cdr3_nt: TGTGCCAGCAGTTTAAGCGGGACCCTTTCCTACGAGCAGTACTTC; cdr3_aa: CASSLSGTLSYEQYF
cdr3_length: 15; v_call: TRBV27; j_call: TRBJ1-2; d_call: TRBD1; clone_size: -; cdr3_nt: TGTGCCAGCAGTTCATCGACAGGGGCTAACTATGGCTACACCTTC; cdr3_aa: CASSSSTGANYGYTF
cdr3_length: 17; v_call: TRBV5-1; j_call: TRBJ2-1; d_call: TRBD2; clone_size: -; cdr3_nt: TGCGCCAGCAGCCCTGGCCTAGCGGGTAACTCCTACAATGAGCAGTTCTTC; cdr3_aa: CASSPGLAGNSYNEQFF
cdr3_length: 15; v_call: TRBV6-6; j_call: TRBJ2-4; d_call: -; clone_size: -; cdr3_nt: TGTGCCAGCAGTCCGGAATCCCTAGCCAAAAACATTCAGTACTTC; cdr3_aa: CASSPESLAKNIQYF
cdr3_length: 15; v_call: TRBV2; j_call: TRBJ2-7; d_call: -; clone_size: -; cdr3_nt: TGTGCCAGCAGTTTGGCTGTCGGAAGATCCTACGAGCAGTACTTC; cdr3_aa: CASSLAVGRSYEQYF
cdr3_length: 20; v_call: TRBV20-1; j_call: TRBJ2-6; d_call: -; clone_size: -; cdr3_nt: TGCAGTGCTAGAGGACGGTCGGGTGACAGAGACTTCTCTGGGGCCAACGTCCTGACTTTC; cdr3_aa: CSARGRSGDRDFSGANVLTF
cdr3_length: 15; v_call: TRBV27; j_call: TRBJ2-3; d_call: TRBD2; clone_size: -; cdr3_nt: TGTGCCAGCCACCGGACTAGCGGGACGTTGGATACGCAGTATTTT; cdr3_aa: CASHRTSGTLDTQYF
cdr3_length: 15; v_call: TRBV2; j_call: TRBJ1-3; d_call: TRBD1; clone_size: -; cdr3_nt: TGTGCCAGCAGTGAAGAGGGGGCTAGCGGAAACACCATATATTTT; cdr3_aa: CASSEEGASGNTIYF
cdr3_length: 17; v_call: TRBV7-2; j_call: TRBJ2-2; d_call: TRBD2; clone_size: -; cdr3_nt: TGTGCCAGCAGCCGGGGGACTAGCGGGATGAGCACCGGGGAGCTGTTTTTT; cdr3_aa: CASSRGTSGMSTGELFF
cdr3_length: 16; v_call: TRBV20-1; j_call: TRBJ2-7; d_call: TRBD2; clone_size: few; cdr3_nt: TGCAGTGCTAGAGATCGGGCTAGCGGGGGCCTGGGGGAGCAGTACTTC; cdr3_aa: CSARDRASGGLGEQYF
cdr3_length: 14; v_call: TRBV29-1; j_call: TRBJ1-2; d_call: TRBD1; clone_size: -; cdr3_nt: TGCAGCGTTCCTATAGGACAGGCCGGCTATGGCTACACCTTC; cdr3_aa: CSVPIGQAGYGYTF
cdr3_length: 16; v_call: TRBV19; j_call: TRBJ1-1; d_call: -; clone_size: few; cdr3_nt: TGTGCCAGTAGTCACTTACAGGGAGCTGAAAACACTGAAGCTTTCTTT; cdr3_aa: CASSHLQGAENTEAFF
cdr3_length: 15; v_call: TRBV11-2; j_call: TRBJ2-2; d_call: -; clone_size: few; cdr3_nt: TGTGCCAGCAGCATATTAGGGCCAAGGGCCGGGGAGCTGTTTTTT; cdr3_aa: CASSILGPRAGELFF
cdr3_length: 15; v_call: TRBV5-1; j_call: TRBJ2-2; d_call: -; clone_size: -; cdr3_nt: TGCGCCAGCAGCGAGGGAAACGTGATGTCCGGGGAGCTGTTTTTT; cdr3_aa: CASSEGNVMSGELFF
cdr3_length: 15; v_call: TRBV20-1; j_call: TRBJ1-3; d_call: -; clone_size: -; cdr3_nt: TGCAGTGCTAGAAGGCGGGGGGCAGGTGGAAACACCATATATTTT; cdr3_aa: CSARRRGAGGNTIYF
cdr3_length: 14; v_call: TRBV25-1; j_call: TRBJ2-5; d_call: -; clone_size: -; cdr3_nt: TGTGCCAGCACCGGAATCTCAAGAAGTGAGACCCAGTACTTC; cdr3_aa: CASTGISRSETQYF
cdr3_length: 16; v_call: TRBV11-2; j_call: TRBJ2-1; d_call: TRBD1; clone_size: few; cdr3_nt: TGTGCCAGCAGCAGGGTACCGGGACAGTCCTACAATGAGCAGTTCTTC; cdr3_aa: CASSRVPGQSYNEQFF
cdr3_length: 14; v_call: TRBV10-3; j_call: TRBJ2-7; d_call: -; clone_size: -; cdr3_nt: TGTGCCATCAGTGGTGTAACAGGTTTCTACGAGCAGTACTTC; cdr3_aa: CAISGVTGFYEQYF
cdr3_length: 13; v_call: TRBV10-3; j_call: TRBJ1-4; d_call: -; clone_size: many; cdr3_nt: TGTGCCATCAACGAACCGGGGGATGAAAAACTGTTTTTT; cdr3_aa: CAINEPGDEKLFF
cdr3_length: 18; v_call: TRBV7-8; j_call: TRBJ2-5; d_call: -; clone_size: -; cdr3_nt: TGTGCCAGCAGTCCCCAGTCCGGGGCAGGGAGAAGTCGAGAGACCCAGTACTTC; cdr3_aa: CASSPQSGAGRSRETQYF
cdr3_length: 14; v_call: TRBV5-1; j_call: TRBJ1-3; d_call: -; clone_size: many; cdr3_nt: TGCGCCAGCAGCTACCGGGCCAAAGGGGCCACCATATATTTT; cdr3_aa: CASSYRAKGATIYF
cdr3_length: 14; v_call: TRBV12-3/TRBV12-4; j_call: TRBJ1-1; d_call: -; clone_size: many; cdr3_nt: TGTGCCAGCAGACCTACCAGAGATAACACTGAAGCTTTCTTT; cdr3_aa: CASRPTRDNTEAFF
cdr3_length: 16; v_call: TRBV7-9; j_call: TRBJ2-2; d_call: -; clone_size: -; cdr3_nt: TGTGCCAGCAGGGATGGGGGCATAACGAACACCGGGGAGCTGTTTTTT; cdr3_aa: CASRDGGITNTGELFF
cdr3_length: 12; v_call: TRBV4-1; j_call: TRBJ2-1; d_call: -; clone_size: few; cdr3_nt: TGCGCCAGCAACGGTCCCGAGAATGAGCAGTTCTTC; cdr3_aa: CASNGPENEQFF
cdr3_length: 13; v_call: TRBV5-1; j_call: TRBJ2-2; d_call: -; clone_size: few; cdr3_nt: TGCGCCAGCAGCTTGGTGGTCACCGGGGAGCTGTTTTTT; cdr3_aa: CASSLVVTGELFF
cdr3_length: 15; v_call: TRBV11-2; j_call: TRBJ2-7; d_call: TRBD2; clone_size: few; cdr3_nt: TGTGCCAGCAGCGCCGCTAGCGGGCCCTCCTACGAGCAGTACTTC; cdr3_aa: CASSAASGPSYEQYF
cdr3_length: 15; v_call: TRBV7-2; j_call: TRBJ2-7; d_call: TRBD2; clone_size: -; cdr3_nt: TGTGCCAGCAGCGGGGGGGTAGCGGGGGCCTACGAGCAGTACTTC; cdr3_aa: CASSGGVAGAYEQYF
cdr3_length: 16; v_call: TRBV27; j_call: TRBJ1-5; d_call: -; clone_size: -; cdr3_nt: TGTGCCAGCAGTTTATCGACCAGGTTTCTCGGTCAGCCCCAGCATTTT; cdr3_aa: CASSLSTRFLGQPQHF
cdr3_length: 16; v_call: TRBV12-3/TRBV12-4; j_call: TRBJ1-5; d_call: TRBD1; clone_size: -; cdr3_nt: TGTGCCAGCAGTCCGCCGGGACAGGGGGCAAGTCAGCCCCAGCATTTT; cdr3_aa: CASSPPGQGASQPQHF
cdr3_length: 15; v_call: TRBV7-6; j_call: TRBJ1-1; d_call: TRBD1; clone_size: few; cdr3_nt: TGTGCCAGCAGCTCCGCCGGGACAGCGAACACTGAAGCTTTCTTT; cdr3_aa: CASSSAGTANTEAFF
cdr3_length: 16; v_call: TRBV12-3/TRBV12-4; j_call: TRBJ2-7; d_call: -; clone_size: few; cdr3_nt: TGTGCCAGCAGCCACATTAGCGTGGGGATATCCTACGAGCAGTACTTC; cdr3_aa: CASSHISVGISYEQYF
cdr3_length: 18; v_call: TRBV7-6; j_call: TRBJ2-7; d_call: TRBD2; clone_size: few; cdr3_nt: TGTGCCAGCAGCTTAGTGGAGACTAGCGGGAGTCCGGGCTACGAGCAGTACTTC; cdr3_aa: CASSLVETSGSPGYEQYF